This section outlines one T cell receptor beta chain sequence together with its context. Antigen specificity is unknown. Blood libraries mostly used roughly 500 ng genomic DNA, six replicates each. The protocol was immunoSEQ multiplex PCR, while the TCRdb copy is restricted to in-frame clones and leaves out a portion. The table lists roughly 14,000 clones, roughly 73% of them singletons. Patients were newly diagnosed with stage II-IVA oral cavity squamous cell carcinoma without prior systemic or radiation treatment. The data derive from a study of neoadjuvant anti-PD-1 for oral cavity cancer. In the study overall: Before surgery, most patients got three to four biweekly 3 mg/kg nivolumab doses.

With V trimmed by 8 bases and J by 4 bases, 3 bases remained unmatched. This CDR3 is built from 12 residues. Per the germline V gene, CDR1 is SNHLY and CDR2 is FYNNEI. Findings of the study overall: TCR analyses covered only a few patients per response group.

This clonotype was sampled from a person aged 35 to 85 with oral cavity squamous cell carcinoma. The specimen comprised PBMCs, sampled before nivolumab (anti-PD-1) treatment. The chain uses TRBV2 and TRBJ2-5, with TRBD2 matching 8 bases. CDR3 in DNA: TGTGCCAGCCAGACTAGCGCAGAGACCCAGTACTTC. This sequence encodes CASQTSAETQYF.